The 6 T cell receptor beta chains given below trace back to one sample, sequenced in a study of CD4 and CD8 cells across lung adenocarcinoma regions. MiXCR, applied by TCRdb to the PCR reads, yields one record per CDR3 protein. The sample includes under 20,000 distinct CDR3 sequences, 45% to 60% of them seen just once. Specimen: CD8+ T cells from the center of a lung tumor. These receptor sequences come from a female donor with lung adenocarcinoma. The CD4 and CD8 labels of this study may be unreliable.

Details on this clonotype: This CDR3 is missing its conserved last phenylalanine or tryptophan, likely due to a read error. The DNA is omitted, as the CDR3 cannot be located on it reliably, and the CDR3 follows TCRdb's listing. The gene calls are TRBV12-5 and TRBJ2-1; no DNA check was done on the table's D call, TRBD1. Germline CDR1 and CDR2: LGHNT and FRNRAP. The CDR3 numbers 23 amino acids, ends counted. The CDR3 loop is CATLAPCTYHPLFASAIHPAPSI.

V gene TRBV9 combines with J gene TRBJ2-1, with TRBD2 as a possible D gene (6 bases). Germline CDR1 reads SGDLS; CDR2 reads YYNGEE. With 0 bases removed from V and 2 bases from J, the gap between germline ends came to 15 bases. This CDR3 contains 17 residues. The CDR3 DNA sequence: TGTGCCAGCAGCGTAGAACCCGCTAGCGCAACCTACAATGAGCAGTTCTTC. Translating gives CASSVEPASATYNEQFF. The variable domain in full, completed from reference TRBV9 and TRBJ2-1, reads DSGVTQTPKHLITATGQRVTLRCSPRSGDLSVYWYQQSLDQGLQFLIQYYNGEERAKGNILERFSAQQFPDLHSELNLSSLELGDSALYFCASSVEPASATYNEQFFGPGTRLTVL.

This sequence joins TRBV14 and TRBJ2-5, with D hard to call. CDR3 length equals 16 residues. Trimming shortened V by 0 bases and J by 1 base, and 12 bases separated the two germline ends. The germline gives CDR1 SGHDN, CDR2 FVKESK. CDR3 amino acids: CASSQDTSFRQETQYF. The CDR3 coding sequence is TGTGCCAGCAGCCAAGACACGTCCTTCCGCCAAGAGACCCAGTACTTC.

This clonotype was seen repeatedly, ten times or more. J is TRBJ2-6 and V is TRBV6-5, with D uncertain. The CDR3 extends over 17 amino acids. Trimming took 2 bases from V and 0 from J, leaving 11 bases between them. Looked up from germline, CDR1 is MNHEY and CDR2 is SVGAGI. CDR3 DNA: TGTGCCAGCAGTTACCGCCCGGTTAGCTCTGGGGCCAACGTCCTGACTTTC. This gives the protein CASSYRPVSSGANVLTF.

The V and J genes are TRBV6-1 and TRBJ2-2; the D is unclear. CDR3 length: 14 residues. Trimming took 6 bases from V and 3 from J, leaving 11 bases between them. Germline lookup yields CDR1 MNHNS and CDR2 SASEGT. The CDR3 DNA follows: TGTGCCAGCAGGCTTGAAAAGGACACCGGGGAGCTGTTTTTT. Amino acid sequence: CASRLEKDTGELFF.

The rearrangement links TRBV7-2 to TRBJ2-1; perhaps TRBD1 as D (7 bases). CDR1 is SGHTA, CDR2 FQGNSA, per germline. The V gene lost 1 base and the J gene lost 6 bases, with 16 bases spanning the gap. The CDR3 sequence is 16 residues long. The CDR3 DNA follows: TGTGCCAGCAGCTTAGGGGGCCAGGGGGGAAGCAATGAGCAGTTCTTC. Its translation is CASSLGGQGGSNEQFF.